This section outlines one T cell receptor beta chain sequence together with its context. The data originate from a study of beta chain features in type 1 diabetes. Blood was collected once per donor into heparin, averaging about 110 mL. Expressed TCRB transcripts were sequenced after all isolated RNA was converted to cDNA. Average reads for naive, central memory and regulatory T cell samples were some 3.9 million. Some clones are missing from TCRdb's copy, which holds only in-frame ones; the method was immunoSEQ multiplex PCR. Among fewer than 350,000 clones listed, about 8% were seen once. The CDR3 extends over 15 amino acids. Trimming took off 2 bases at V and 0 bases at J, with 7 bases between the two ends. Germline V gene data show CDR1 as MGHRA and CDR2 as YSYEKL.

The sequenced material came from central memory CD4+ T cells from blood. The receptor was isolated from a woman aged 18-29 years in good health. V gene TRBV4-1 combines with J gene TRBJ2-2; D unclear. The CDR3 coding sequence is TGCGCCAGCAGCCAATTCATCGCGAACACCGGGGAGCTGTTTTTT. Translated, it gives CASSQFIANTGELFF.